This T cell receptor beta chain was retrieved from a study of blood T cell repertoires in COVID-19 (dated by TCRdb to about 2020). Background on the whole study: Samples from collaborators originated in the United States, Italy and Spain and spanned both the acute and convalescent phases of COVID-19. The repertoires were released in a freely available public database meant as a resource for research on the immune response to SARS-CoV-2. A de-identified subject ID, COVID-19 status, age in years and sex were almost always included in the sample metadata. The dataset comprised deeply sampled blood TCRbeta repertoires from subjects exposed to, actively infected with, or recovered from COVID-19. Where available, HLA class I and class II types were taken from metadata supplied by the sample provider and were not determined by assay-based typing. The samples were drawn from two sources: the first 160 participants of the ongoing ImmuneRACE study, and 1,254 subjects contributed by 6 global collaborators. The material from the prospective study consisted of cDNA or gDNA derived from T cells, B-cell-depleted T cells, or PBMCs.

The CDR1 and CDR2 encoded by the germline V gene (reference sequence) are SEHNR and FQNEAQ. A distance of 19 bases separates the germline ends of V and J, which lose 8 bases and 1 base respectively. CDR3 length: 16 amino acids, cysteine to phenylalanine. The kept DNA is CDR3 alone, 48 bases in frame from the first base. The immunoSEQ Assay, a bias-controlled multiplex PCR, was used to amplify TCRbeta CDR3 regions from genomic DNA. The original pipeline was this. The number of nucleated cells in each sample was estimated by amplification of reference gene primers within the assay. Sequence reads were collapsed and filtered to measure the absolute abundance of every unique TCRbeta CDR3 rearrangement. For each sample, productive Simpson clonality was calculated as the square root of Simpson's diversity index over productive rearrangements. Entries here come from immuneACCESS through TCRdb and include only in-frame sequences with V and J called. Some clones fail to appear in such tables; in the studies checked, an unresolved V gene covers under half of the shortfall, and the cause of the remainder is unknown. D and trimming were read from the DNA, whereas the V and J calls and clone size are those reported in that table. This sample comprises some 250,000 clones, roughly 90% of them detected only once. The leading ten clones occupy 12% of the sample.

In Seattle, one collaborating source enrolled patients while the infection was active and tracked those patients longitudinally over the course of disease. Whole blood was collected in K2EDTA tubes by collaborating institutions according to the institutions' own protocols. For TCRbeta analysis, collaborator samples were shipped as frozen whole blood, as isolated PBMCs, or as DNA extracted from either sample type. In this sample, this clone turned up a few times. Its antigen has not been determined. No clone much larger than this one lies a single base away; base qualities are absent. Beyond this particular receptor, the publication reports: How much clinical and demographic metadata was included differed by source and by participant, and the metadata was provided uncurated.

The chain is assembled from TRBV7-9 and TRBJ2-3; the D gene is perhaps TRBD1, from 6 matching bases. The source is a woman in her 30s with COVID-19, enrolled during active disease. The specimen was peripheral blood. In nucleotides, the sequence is TGTGCCAGCTTACCCGAACAGGGATCGGGCACAGATACGCAGTATTTT. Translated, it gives CASLPEQGSGTDTQYF.